The rows below give T cell receptor beta chains drawn from one sample of a study of blood T cell repertoires in COVID-19. Generated by immunoSEQ multiplex PCR, the TCRdb table keeps only in-frame clones and is missing some. This repertoire shows about 100,000 clones, almost 95% found once; its top ten account for approximately 5.7%. Specimen: peripheral blood. The source of these receptors is a man in his fifties with active COVID-19. Both conserved end residues are trimmed from each CDR3. Each record gives: V gene, J gene, CDR3 protein.

TRBV29-1	TRBJ1-4	SVAQQSNEKLF
TRBV2	TRBJ2-3	ASRGPYTSSTDTQY
TRBV5-1	TRBJ1-1	ASSRLPGTPREAF
TRBV6-1	TRBJ1-5	ASSEDPGDQPQH
TRBV7-3	TRBJ2-1	ASSLGAGGPCF
TRBV29-1	TRBJ2-2	SVSQQGEGGELF
TRBV28	TRBJ2-7	ASSPASSSSYEQY
TRBV4-1	TRBJ1-5	ASSQGTQISNQPQH
TRBV29-1	TRBJ1-5	SVQIRGANSNQPQH
TRBV29-1	TRBJ1-6	SVAPDTNSPLH
TRBV9	TRBJ1-2	ASSVTPGDGYT
TRBV10-3	TRBJ1-5	AISGGAPRGNQPQH
TRBV19	TRBJ2-7	ASSWQGASEQY
TRBV3-1/TRBV3-2	TRBJ1-2	ASTPGQLGYGYT
TRBV6-5	TRBJ2-1	ASSYDGTASGEQF
TRBV11-1	TRBJ1-1	ASSTHRDSTEAF
TRBV2	TRBJ1-1	ASSESGPGGTEAF
TRBV28	TRBJ2-3	ASISGDRYRTDTQY
TRBV12-5	TRBJ2-3	ASGLAYDTQY
TRBV28	TRBJ1-1	ASSLWARGGGTEAF
TRBV7-2	TRBJ2-5	ASSPSRGRSRETQY
TRBV2	TRBJ1-1	ASNLQGIGTEAF
TRBV2	TRBJ2-1	ASSKGLAAYNEQF
TRBV18	TRBJ1-2	ASSPPLGQGDYGYT
TRBV7-9	TRBJ1-1	ASSLHRQGGGDTEAF
TRBV27	TRBJ2-7	ASSFGHGQGYEQY
TRBV27	TRBJ1-2	ASSFSSSGGYT
TRBV11-2	TRBJ2-7	ASSLGNVGAYEQY
TRBV5-4	TRBJ1-4	ASSLGDRAQGKLF
TRBV5-6	TRBJ1-5	ASSLRRQGAFDQPQH
TRBV6-2/TRBV6-3	TRBJ2-7	ASSRGRPSYEQY
TRBV19	TRBJ1-1	ASSSSGGWQLIEAF
TRBV28	TRBJ1-6	ASSLGQDNSPLH
TRBV3-1/TRBV3-2	TRBJ1-5	ASSQDSRRPQH
TRBV4-1	TRBJ2-1	ASSQILSGRTYNEQF
TRBV2	TRBJ2-3	ASSAQGARTDTQY
TRBV3-1/TRBV3-2	TRBJ2-7	ASSQEGGSYEQY
TRBV25-1	TRBJ1-4	ASSDRRNNEKLF
TRBV25-1	TRBJ2-2	ASSGAGAGELF
TRBV6-5	TRBJ1-2	ASSYLTGMDYGYT
TRBV6-5	TRBJ2-5	ATRGSFWTQY
TRBV19	TRBJ2-5	ASSITGAETQY
TRBV28	TRBJ2-7	ASSASQLAGAYEQY
TRBV7-2	TRBJ2-1	ASSRIAGGPINEQF
TRBV15	TRBJ2-4	ATSRPGTGASTAKNIQY